Below are 18 T cell receptor beta chains sequenced from a single sample in a study of cytomegalovirus exposure and HLA in healthy donors. TCRdb's copy holds only in-frame clones and misses some; the assay was immunoSEQ multiplex PCR. The sample contains approximately 270,000 clones, about 86% of which appear only once. Sequencing input: PBMCs. The receptors originated from a woman aged 18-29 years in good health and CMV-seronegative.

The rearrangement joins TRBV5-1 to TRBJ1-1; 7 bases map to TRBD1. The germline CDR1 and CDR2 sequences are SGHRS and YFSETQ. V gave up 0 bases and J gave up 8 bases; unmatched junction bases: 13. This CDR3 is 16 amino acids long. The CDR3 coding sequence is TGCGCCAGCAGCTTGGTCTTCTCACAGGGGCAAGGAGAAGCTTTCTTT. This gives the protein CASSLVFSQGQGEAFF.

In its sample, this clone was seen a few times. The J gene is TRBJ2-5, the V gene TRBV5-1; 10 bases agree with TRBD2. J gave up 4 bases and V 4 bases, and 4 bases lay outside the gene matches. The CDR3 runs 14 residues. CDR1 and CDR2 (germline): SGHRS, YFSETQ. The CDR3 coding sequence is TGCGCCAGCAGCCCCTGGACTAGCGGAGAGACCCAGTACTTC. It translates to CASSPWTSGETQYF.

The chain couples TRBV28 to TRBJ1-1; 8 nucleotides align to TRBD1. Unmatched junction bases numbered 3, after V lost 5 bases and J lost 1 base. CDR1 is MDHEN, CDR2 SYDVKM, per germline. This CDR3 comprises 14 residues. The chain's CDR3 is CASSGDRGNTEAFF. CDR3 in DNA: TGTGCCAGCAGTGGAGACAGGGGGAACACTGAAGCTTTCTTT.

V usage is TRBV6-4 and J usage is TRBJ2-3; 8 bases map to TRBD2. Trimming cost V 7 bases and J 7 bases; bases outside gene matches: 16. From germline, CDR1 is MRHNA and CDR2 SNTAGT. The CDR3 length is 16 residues. The CDR3 reads CASKVRRGAPRNTQYF. The CDR3 DNA is TGTGCCAGCAAGGTAAGGCGGGGGGCCCCCCGTAATACGCAGTATTTT.

The chain employs TRBV6-1 and TRBJ1-5; tentatively, D is TRBD1 (5 bases). Germline assignment: CDR1 MNHNS and CDR2 SASEGT. V was pared by 2 bases and J by 7 bases, with 9 bases between. The CDR3 totals 13 residues. DNA for the CDR3: TGTGCCAGCAGTGAACCGGGGGGGCAGCCCCAGCATTTT. This sequence encodes CASSEPGGQPQHF.

This clone has only one observation. The CDR3 coding sequence is TGTGCCAGTAGTATAGCGGGCACTACTAGTGAGCAGTTCTTC. As protein: CASSIAGTTSEQFF. This chain joins TRBV19 and TRBJ2-1, with TRBD2 as a possible D gene (5 bases). This CDR3 comprises 14 residues. Germline V gene lookup returns CDR1 LNHDA and CDR2 SQIVND (reference sequence). V lost 1 base and J 9 bases, leaving 13 bases between the germline ends.

The chain couples TRBV2 to TRBJ1-3, with D possibly TRBD1 on 5 matching bases. This CDR3 has 16 amino acids. V was pared by 1 base and J by 0 bases, with 10 bases between. CDR1 SNHLY and CDR2 FYNNEI come from the germline V gene. This CDR3 is CASSEGAGLSGNTIYF. CDR3 nucleotide sequence: TGTGCCAGCAGTGAAGGCGCAGGGCTCTCTGGAAACACCATATATTTT.

This clone turned up a few times. The rearrangement links TRBV6-5 to TRBJ2-3; tentative D call: TRBD2 (6 bases). V was pared by 0 bases and J by 6 bases, with 13 bases between. The CDR3 covers 15 residues. Germline V CDR1 and CDR2: MNHEY, SVGAGI. CDR3 loop: CASSYSRDSFDTQYF. DNA of the CDR3: TGTGCCAGCAGTTACTCCCGGGACTCTTTCGATACGCAGTATTTT.

This clone was found once. J is TRBJ1-1 and V is TRBV7-2; D might be TRBD1 (6 bases). The CDR3 has 14 residues. Per germline, CDR1 SGHTA and CDR2 FQGNSA. Trimming removed 4 bases from V and 10 bases from J, with 19 bases in between. The chain's CDR3 is CASSSADRSLRAFF. CDR3 nucleotides: TGTGCCAGCAGCTCAGCCGACAGGAGCCTAAGAGCTTTCTTT.

The chain employs TRBV29-1 and TRBJ2-2, with D maybe TRBD1 (6 bases). The germline V gene encodes CDR1 SQVTM and CDR2 ANQGSEA. The CDR3 loop spans 14 amino acids. V gave up 5 bases and J gave up 0 bases, with 10 bases separating them. The CDR3 nucleotides are TGCAGCGTTACCAGGGGTTCGAACACCGGGGAGCTGTTTTTT. Its translation is CSVTRGSNTGELFF.

The chain links TRBV5-1 to TRBJ2-7; perhaps TRBD1 as D (5 bases). This CDR3 is 16 amino acids long. The V end was cut by 4 bases, the J end by 2 bases, with 19 bases between. The V gene's germline CDR1 is SGHRS and CDR2 YFSETQ. The CDR3 loop reads CASSPRTPPPTYEQYF. The CDR3 region has the DNA TGCGCCAGCAGCCCACGGACACCGCCTCCAACCTACGAGCAGTACTTC.

The J gene is TRBJ1-6, the V gene TRBV7-9; D might be TRBD1 (5 bases). The CDR3 extends over 15 amino acids. Germline assignment: CDR1 SEHNR and CDR2 FQNEAQ (reference sequence). V was cut by 5 bases and J by 7 bases, with 15 bases left in between. CDR3 residues: CASSPRQGLNSPLHF. The CDR3, as DNA: TGTGCCAGCAGCCCGCGCCAGGGCCTAAATTCACCCCTCCACTTT.

In its sample, this clone was seen a few times. The rearrangement uses TRBV6-5 and TRBJ1-5; D unclear. The CDR3 runs 13 residues. Germline CDR1 and CDR2: MNHEY and SVGAGI. Trimming took 5 bases from V and 5 from J, leaving 10 bases between them. The CDR3: CASSPAGDQPQHF. In DNA, the CDR3 is TGTGCCAGCAGTCCCGCCGGGGATCAGCCCCAGCATTTT.

The V gene is TRBV7-9, the J gene TRBJ2-7; maybe TRBD2 (6 bases). The CDR3 extends over 16 amino acids. Germline lookup yields CDR1 SEHNR and CDR2 FQNEAQ (reference sequence). Trimming stripped 1 base from V and 3 bases from J, with 16 bases between. The CDR3 DNA reads TGTGCCAGCAGCTTAGGCGGTGGGGGGTCCTACTACGAGCAGTACTTC. Translated, it gives CASSLGGGGSYYEQYF.

This clone was recorded only once. This chain joins TRBV19 and TRBJ2-7; tentative D call: TRBD2 (6 bases). The CDR3 covers 14 residues. Trimming cost V 11 bases and J 5 bases, with 22 bases left between them. Germline CDR1 LNHDA, CDR2 SQIVND (reference sequence). The CDR3 DNA follows: TGTGCCCGGGGGTCCCGTTGGAAAATTAACGAGCAGTACTTC. It encodes CARGSRWKINEQYF. The full variable domain, rest sourced from reference TRBV19 and TRBJ2-7, is DGGITQSPKYLFRKEGQNVTLSCEQNLNHDAMYWYRQDPGQGLRLIYYSQIVNDFQKGDIAEGYSVSREKKESFPLTVTSAQKNPTAFYLCARGSRWKINEQYFGPGTRLTVT.

The genes are TRBV11-3 and TRBJ2-7, with TRBD2 as a possible D gene (6 bases). Germline values: CDR1 SGHNT, CDR2 YENEEA. V was trimmed by 1 base and J by 2 bases, leaving 9 bases between them. The CDR3 contains 14 residues. CDR3 DNA: TGTGCCAGCAGCTTAGGGGGGGTGGCCTACGAGCAGTACTTC. It translates to CASSLGGVAYEQYF.

V usage is TRBV25-1 and J usage is TRBJ2-2; tentative D call: TRBD2 (6 bases). V lost 5 bases to trimming and J lost 6 bases, with 19 bases between them. Germline CDR1 and CDR2: MGHDK and SYGVNS. This CDR3 contains 16 residues. This chain's CDR3 is CASSPRGRGGSGELFF. Written as DNA, the CDR3 is TGTGCCAGCAGTCCGCGGGGACGGGGTGGTTCCGGGGAGCTGTTTTTT. Combining the CDR3 with reference TRBV25-1 and TRBJ2-2 gives the whole variable domain EADIYQTPRYLVIGTGKKITLECSQTMGHDKMYWYQQDPGMELHLIHYSYGVNSTEKGDLSSESTVSRIRTEHFPLTLESARPSHTSQYLCASSPRGRGGSGELFFGEGSRLTVL.

The chain is built from TRBV6-5 and TRBJ2-1; TRBD1 aligns across 8 bases. V shed 1 base and J 8 bases; nucleotides not matched to a gene: 4. Germline V gene sequence: CDR1 MNHEY, CDR2 SVGAGI. The CDR3 length is 14 residues. The CDR3 loop reads CASSYLTGDDEQFF. CDR3 bases: TGTGCCAGCAGTTACTTGACAGGGGATGATGAGCAGTTCTTC.